Below, 26 T cell receptor beta chains from the same sample are listed, as sequenced in a study of radiotherapy plus CTLA-4 blockade in lung cancer. Sequencing used immunoSEQ multiplex PCR; TCRdb keeps in-frame clones, though not all of them. The sample consists of over 60,000 clones, roughly 87% of them appearing once. Sequencing used peripheral blood, obtained from a patient treated with radiotherapy plus ipilimumab. These receptors all stem from a human donor with non-small cell lung cancer that progressed on radiotherapy plus ipilimumab.

A single count supports this clone. Sequence at one end of the junction differs from germline and may be a read error. The chain employs TRBV7-7 and TRBJ2-1, with D hard to call. CDR3 length equals 15 residues. Germline V gene lookup returns CDR1 SSHAT and CDR2 FNYEAQ (reference sequence). The CDR3 here is CASSSLLSSYNEQFF. The CDR3, as DNA: TGTGCTAGCAGTTCCCTATTGAGCTCCTACAATGAGCAGTTCTTC.

The genes are TRBV7-2 and TRBJ2-4; 9 bases are a match to TRBD2. Unmatched junction bases numbered 4, after V lost 5 bases and J lost 8 bases. CDR3 length equals 13 residues. Germline-derived CDR1 and CDR2 are SGHTA and FQGNSA. CDR3 sequence reads: CASSVGLADIQYF. The CDR3, as DNA: TGTGCCAGCAGCGTGGGACTAGCCGACATTCAGTACTTC.

The chain combines TRBV11-2 with TRBJ1-1, with 9 positions matching TRBD1. Losses at the gene ends were 5 bases for V and 5 bases for J; bases not matched to a gene: 6. The germline V gene encodes CDR1 SGHAT and CDR2 FQNNGV. The CDR3 loop spans 14 amino acids. CDR3 nucleotides: TGTGCCAGCAGCAAAACAGGGGGCCAGACTGAAGCTTTCTTT. Protein product: CASSKTGGQTEAFF.

This rearrangement joins TRBV12-5 to TRBJ2-5; 8 nucleotides agree with TRBD2. The ends lost 1 base at V and 7 bases at J; junction bases unmatched: 8. This CDR3 comprises 15 residues. The germline V gene encodes CDR1 LGHNT and CDR2 FRNRAP. CDR3 in DNA: TGTGCTAGTGGTTTGGGCACGAGCGGGAGAGGGACCCAGTACTTC. Its protein product is CASGLGTSGRGTQYF.

The rearrangement joins TRBV5-1 to TRBJ2-1; the match to TRBD2 covers 11 bases. This CDR3 contains 17 residues. Unmatched junction bases numbered 3, after V lost 0 bases and J lost 1 base. Germline lookup yields CDR1 SGHRS and CDR2 YFSETQ. In DNA, the CDR3 is TGCGCCAGCAGCTTGGGACTAGCGGGAACGTCCTACAATGAGCAGTTCTTC. The encoded protein is CASSLGLAGTSYNEQFF.

The V gene is TRBV29-1, the J gene TRBJ1-3; maybe TRBD1 (5 bases). Per germline, CDR1 SQVTM and CDR2 ANQGSEA. V shed 7 bases and J shed 1 base, with 8 bases lying between them. The CDR3 extends over 12 amino acids. The CDR3 DNA reads as TGCAGCGGAGGGGAGTCTGGAAACACCATATATTTT. Translation gives CSGGESGNTIYF.

The chain is built from TRBV27 and TRBJ2-3; D unclear. The CDR3 is made up of 13 amino acids. V was cut by 2 bases and J by 0 bases, with 3 bases left in between. From germline, CDR1 is MNHEY and CDR2 SMNVEV (reference sequence). CDR3 coding DNA: TGTGCCAGCAGTTTAAAGAGCACAGATACGCAGTATTTT. Translating gives CASSLKSTDTQYF.

J is TRBJ2-7 and V is TRBV27; D may match TRBD1 or TRBD2 (5 bases each). The V gene lost 2 bases and the J gene lost 4 bases, with 12 bases spanning the gap. Germline V gene data show CDR1 as MNHEY and CDR2 as SMNVEV (reference sequence). This CDR3 spans 14 amino acids. The CDR3 DNA sequence: TGTGCCAGCAGTTTAAAGGGCAGGGAGTACGAGCAGTACTTC. Protein sequence: CASSLKGREYEQYF.

The chain uses TRBV28 and TRBJ2-7; 7 bases align to TRBD1. The CDR3 has 13 amino acids. CDR1 and CDR2 from the germline V gene are MDHEN and SYDVKM. Losses at the gene ends were 3 bases for V and 2 bases for J; bases not matched to a gene: 1. The CDR3 bases are TGTGCCAGCAGTTTGGGACAGACCTACGAGCAGTACTTC. Protein product: CASSLGQTYEQYF. Full variable domain (remainder filled in from reference TRBV28 and TRBJ2-7): DVKVTQSSRYLVKRTGEKVFLECVQDMDHENMFWYRQDPGLGLRLIYFSYDVKMKEKGDIPEGYSVSREKKERFSLILESASTNQTSMYLCASSLGQTYEQYFGPGTRLTVT.

The chain couples TRBV7-9 to TRBJ1-2; the D is unclear. The CDR3 covers 11 residues. From germline, CDR1 is SEHNR and CDR2 FQNEAQ (reference sequence). V was cut by 5 bases and J by 2 bases, with 3 bases left in between. This CDR3 reads CASSLNYGYTF. The CDR3 DNA is TGTGCCAGCAGCCTGAACTATGGCTACACCTTC.

This chain connects TRBV27 to TRBJ2-1, with 14 nucleotides matching TRBD2. This CDR3 is built from 16 residues. The junction had 9 bases not matched to a gene; V was cut back by 5 bases and J by 9 bases. CDR1 is MNHEY and CDR2 is SMNVEV in the germline V gene (reference sequence). The CDR3 loop reads CASSATGLAGEGEQFF. The CDR3 DNA sequence: TGTGCCAGCAGTGCTACGGGACTAGCGGGAGAGGGTGAGCAGTTCTTC.

This chain uses TRBV4-2 with TRBJ2-1; 11 bases fit TRBD2. V was pared by 3 bases and J by 5 bases, with 6 bases of the junction left unmatched. CDR1 LGHNA and CDR2 YNFKEQ come from the germline V gene. This CDR3 is 16 amino acids long. The DNA of the CDR3 is TGTGCCAGCAGCCACCAGACTAGCGGGAACAACAATGAGCAGTTCTTC. Translation: CASSHQTSGNNNEQFF.

The chain joins TRBV6-6 to TRBJ2-3, with 7 bases matching TRBD2. Per germline, CDR1 MNHNY and CDR2 SVGAGI (reference sequence). This CDR3 is 16 amino acids long. V lost 0 bases, J lost 5 bases, and 8 bases stayed unmatched. This CDR3 is CASSYSRVAGVDTQYF. In DNA form, the CDR3 reads TGTGCCAGCAGTTACTCGAGGGTGGCGGGAGTAGATACGCAGTATTTT.

The genes are TRBV5-4 and TRBJ2-7; 7 bases are a match to TRBD2. V shed 2 bases, J shed 3 bases, and the junction held 11 bases outside the gene matches. This CDR3 comprises 16 residues. CDR1 is SGHNT, CDR2 YYREEE, per germline (reference sequence). The CDR3 DNA reads TGTGCCAGCAGCTTTGGGAGCGGGATGGGAATCTACGAGCAGTACTTC. Amino acids: CASSFGSGMGIYEQYF.

The chain links TRBV27 to TRBJ2-4; D is uncertain. CDR1 and CDR2 (germline): MNHEY, SMNVEV (reference sequence). Deletions cut 3 bases from V and 1 base from J, with 10 bases between. The CDR3 has 15 amino acids. CDR3: CASSLGLWAKNIQYF. The CDR3 nucleotides read TGTGCCAGCAGTTTGGGCCTTTGGGCCAAAAACATTCAGTACTTC.

This clone came up once. The genes are TRBV5-6 and TRBJ2-6, with D unresolved. The V end was cut by 0 bases, the J end by 0 bases, with 10 bases between. This CDR3 has 17 amino acids. From germline, CDR1 is SGHDT and CDR2 YYEEEE. The CDR3 here is CASSLVLLSSGANVLTF. Written as DNA, the CDR3 is TGTGCCAGCAGCTTGGTTCTCTTGAGCTCTGGGGCCAACGTCCTGACTTTC.

CDR3 in DNA: TGTGCCAGCAGCTCCCGGGCCGGGATTGCAACTAATGAAAAACTGTTTTTT. It is translated as CASSSRAGIATNEKLFF. The chain links TRBV11-2 to TRBJ1-4; D gene uncertain. CDR1 is SGHAT and CDR2 is FQNNGV in the germline V gene. Trimming took 4 bases from V and 0 from J, leaving 15 bases between them. The CDR3 sequence is 17 residues long.

The chain has TRBV4-1 and TRBJ2-7; no definite D call. The germline V and J ends were trimmed by 1 base and 1 base, with 8 bases remaining between them. This CDR3 is built from 14 residues. Germline V gene data show CDR1 as MGHRA and CDR2 as YSYEKL. Here the CDR3 reads CASSQGIGSYEQYV. The CDR3 DNA reads as TGCGCCAGCAGCCAAGGGATCGGGTCCTACGAGCAGTACGTC.

The chain uses TRBV19 and TRBJ1-5; 10 nucleotides line up with TRBD1. Germline CDR1 reads LNHDA; CDR2 reads SQIVND (reference sequence). Unmatched junction bases numbered 1, after V lost 0 bases and J lost 2 bases. CDR3 length: 16 amino acids. CDR3 DNA: TGTGCCAGTAGTATAGACGGGACAGGGGGCAATCAGCCCCAGCATTTT. This sequence encodes CASSIDGTGGNQPQHF.

This sequence joins TRBV5-4 and TRBJ2-2; 11 nucleotides agree with TRBD2. The junction had 7 bases not matched to a gene; V was cut back by 4 bases and J by 5 bases. The CDR3 is 16 residues long. CDR1 and CDR2 from the germline V gene are SGHNT and YYREEE (reference sequence). CDR3 in amino acids: CASSARLAGYTGELFF. In DNA, the CDR3 is TGTGCCAGCAGCGCCCGACTAGCGGGATATACCGGGGAGCTGTTTTTT.

The chain links TRBV5-6 to TRBJ2-1; D is undetermined. The germline V and J ends were trimmed by 2 bases and 0 bases, with 9 bases remaining between them. From germline, CDR1 is SGHDT and CDR2 YYEEEE. This CDR3 comprises 15 residues. DNA for the CDR3: TGTGCCAGCAGCTTAACAGCCGGCTCCTACAATGAGCAGTTCTTC. Protein: CASSLTAGSYNEQFF.

The chain recombines TRBV11-3 with TRBJ2-1, with D possibly matching TRBD2 (5 bases). The length of the CDR3 is 12 residues. Germline V gene data show CDR1 as SGHNT and CDR2 as YENEEA. The V and J ends lost 5 bases and 6 bases respectively, with 8 bases between them. CDR3 amino acids: CASSPGGNEQFF. The CDR3, as DNA: TGTGCCAGCAGCCCAGGAGGCAATGAGCAGTTCTTC.

The chain recombines TRBV27 with TRBJ2-7; TRBD2 is a possible D gene (6 bases). Looked up from germline, CDR1 is MNHEY and CDR2 is SMNVEV (reference sequence). The CDR3 is 15 residues long. Between the trimmed V and J ends, which lost 4 bases and 2 bases, there was a span of 15 bases. CDR3 protein: CASSSGEGYPYEQYV. CDR3 DNA: TGTGCCAGCAGTTCGGGGGAAGGGTATCCCTACGAGCAGTACGTC.

The chain recombines TRBV5-1 with TRBJ2-5; 11 bases are shared with TRBD2. J was trimmed by 1 base and V by 3 bases; bases with no gene match: 5. Germline CDR1 and CDR2: SGHRS and YFSETQ. The CDR3 is 16 residues long. The DNA for the CDR3 is TGCGCCAGCAGCTCTCTGGGACTAGCGGTCCAAGAGACCCAGTACTTC. Translating gives CASSSLGLAVQETQYF.

The V and J genes are TRBV5-1 and TRBJ2-3; TRBD2 is a possible D gene (6 bases). CDR1 and CDR2 (germline): SGHRS, YFSETQ. Trimming left V 0 bases short and J 10 bases short, with 15 bases between. CDR3 length equals 14 residues. The CDR3 loop reads CASSLASWGEPQYF. As DNA, the CDR3 is TGCGCCAGCAGCTTGGCCTCTTGGGGGGAGCCGCAGTATTTT.

This chain joins TRBV6-1 and TRBJ1-5; TRBD1 aligns across 8 bases. V gave up 6 bases and J gave up 4 bases; unmatched junction bases: 8. The germline gives CDR1 MNHNS, CDR2 SASEGT. There are 15 residues in the CDR3. CDR3 nucleotide sequence: TGTGCCAGCAGATACCAGGACAGGGATAATCAGCCCCAGCATTTT. Its protein product is CASRYQDRDNQPQHF.